Shown below are 24 T cell receptor beta chains from a single sample sequenced in a study of blood T cell repertoires in COVID-19. The method was immunoSEQ multiplex PCR; TCRdb's version includes in-frame clones alone and lacks a portion of them. Of 310,000 or so clones in the sample, 88% were seen once. Sequenced: peripheral blood. These TCRs come from a woman aged 45 to 65 with active or convalescent COVID-19.

The V gene is TRBV28, the J gene TRBJ1-2, with 7 bases identical to TRBD1. The V gene end was trimmed by 8 bases and the J gene end by 4 bases; junction bases not matched to a gene: 4. The germline CDR1 and CDR2 sequences are MDHEN and SYDVKM. The CDR3 has 12 amino acids. CDR3 loop: CASRTGVYGYTF. CDR3 in DNA: TGTGCCAGCCGTACAGGGGTCTATGGCTACACCTTC.

The CDR3 loop reads CASNGGPGGEQYF. The CDR3 DNA follows: TGTGCCAGCAATGGGGGTCCGGGGGGCGAGCAGTACTTC. The chain is built from TRBV28 and TRBJ2-7; 7 bases are a match to TRBD2. This CDR3 has 13 amino acids. With 7 bases clipped from V and 6 bases from J, the junction kept 9 bases outside the gene matches. CDR1 and CDR2 from the germline V gene are MDHEN and SYDVKM.

The chain couples TRBV30 to TRBJ1-1; no clear D gene. CDR3 length equals 13 residues. The V and J ends lost 5 bases and 0 bases respectively, with 10 bases between them. Germline V gene lookup returns CDR1 GTSNPN and CDR2 SVGIG (reference sequence). The CDR3 reads CAWSSVVNTEAFF. CDR3 bases: TGTGCCTGGTCCTCGGTCGTGAACACTGAAGCTTTCTTT.

V usage is TRBV6-5 and J usage is TRBJ1-5; 9 bases are a match to TRBD1. The CDR3 spans 14 residues. The ends lost 7 bases at V and 5 bases at J; junction bases unmatched: 6. Germline CDR1 MNHEY, CDR2 SVGAGI. CDR3 sequence: CASKRTGVHQPQHF. In DNA, the CDR3 is TGTGCCAGCAAAAGGACAGGGGTACATCAGCCCCAGCATTTT.

CDR3: CASNLQGIYGYTF. CDR3 sequence (DNA): TGTGCCAGCAACCTACAGGGGATCTATGGCTACACCTTC. This rearrangement joins TRBV5-5 to TRBJ1-2; 7 bases line up with TRBD1. The germline V gene has CDR1 SGHKS and CDR2 YYEKEE (reference sequence). V was clipped by 6 bases and J by 4 bases; unmatched bases: 6. There are 13 residues in the CDR3.

V is TRBV6-4 and J is TRBJ2-3; 15 bases fit TRBD2. Germline CDR1 is MRHNA and CDR2 is SNTAGT. V was pared by 5 bases and J by 2 bases, with 5 bases of the junction left unmatched. This CDR3 spans 17 amino acids. Here the CDR3 reads CASSPGLAGGITDTQYF. CDR3 sequence (DNA): TGTGCCAGCAGTCCAGGACTAGCGGGGGGGATCACAGATACGCAGTATTTT.

The chain couples TRBV6-2 or TRBV6-3 to TRBJ1-2; D unclear. The germline gives CDR1 MNHEY, CDR2 SVGEGT. The ends were cut back, 2 bases at V and 8 bases at J, with 9 bases in the middle. There are 12 residues in the CDR3. This CDR3 reads CASSYGVTGYTF. The CDR3 DNA is TGTGCCAGCAGTTACGGAGTGACCGGCTACACCTTC.

The rearrangement links TRBV6-2 or TRBV6-3 to TRBJ1-1; no firm D call. The V gene's germline CDR1 is MNHEY and CDR2 SVGEGT. V was cut by 6 bases and J by 2 bases, with 16 bases left in between. CDR3 length: 15 residues. The CDR3 spells CASSSPRQVNTEAFF. The CDR3 bases are TGTGCCAGCAGCTCTCCCAGGCAAGTCAACACTGAAGCTTTCTTT.

CDR3 sequence (DNA): TGTGCCAGCTCACGGACCGGACATATGAACACCGGGGAGCTGTTTTTT. Translating it yields CASSRTGHMNTGELFF. The chain recombines TRBV18 with TRBJ2-2; possibly TRBD1 for D (5 bases). CDR1 is KGHSH, CDR2 LQKENI, per germline. Deletions cut 4 bases from V and 1 base from J, with 13 bases between. The CDR3 is made up of 16 amino acids.

The chain couples TRBV7-9 to TRBJ2-2; possible D gene TRBD1, 5 bases. The CDR3 has 14 amino acids. Germline assignment: CDR1 SEHNR and CDR2 FQNEAQ (reference sequence). The V end lost 6 bases, the J end lost 0 bases, and 8 bases lay between the germline ends. As DNA, the CDR3 is TGTGCCAGCAGGGGGCCATCGAACACCGGGGAGCTGTTTTTT. It codes for CASRGPSNTGELFF.

The DNA for the CDR3 is TGTGCCAGCATCAGCCGGGACACCGGGGAGCTGTTTTTT. It yields the protein CASISRDTGELFF. V usage is TRBV14 and J usage is TRBJ2-2; D is ambiguous. The CDR3 is 13 amino acids. Germline CDR1 and CDR2: SGHDN and FVKESK. Trimming stripped 7 bases from V and 3 bases from J, with 9 bases between.

The chain carries TRBV27 and TRBJ1-2, with TRBD1 as a possible D gene (6 bases). V lost 4 bases to trimming and J lost 4 bases, with 16 bases between them. Germline V gene sequence: CDR1 MNHEY, CDR2 SMNVEV (reference sequence). CDR3 length: 15 amino acids. CDR3 coding DNA: TGTGCCAGCAGTTACAACCACGGACAGAGCTATGGCTACACCTTC. Translated, it gives CASSYNHGQSYGYTF.

This clone was found once. The V call is TRBV11-2, the J call TRBJ1-1; the D gene is possibly TRBD1 (6 bases). The CDR3 consists of 13 residues. Germline CDR1 reads SGHAT; CDR2 reads FQNNGV. V was clipped by 3 bases and J by 3 bases, with 8 bases between them. CDR3: CASSFHRDTEAFF. CDR3 bases: TGTGCCAGCAGCTTCCACAGGGACACTGAAGCTTTCTTT. Combining the CDR3 with reference TRBV11-2 and TRBJ1-1 gives the whole variable domain EAGVAQSPRYKIIEKRQSVAFWCNPISGHATLYWYQQILGQGPKLLIQFQNNGVVDDSQLPKDRFSAERLKGVDSTLKIQPAKLEDSAVYLCASSFHRDTEAFFGQGTRLTVV.

V and J are TRBV7-8 and TRBJ2-7; D not certain. Between the trimmed V and J ends, which lost 3 bases and 3 bases, there was a span of 9 bases. The CDR3 totals 13 residues. The V gene's germline CDR1 is SGHVS and CDR2 FQNEAQ. The DNA of the CDR3 is TGTGCCAGCAGCTTCTCAGGTGACTACGAGCAGTACTTC. Translation gives CASSFSGDYEQYF.

The CDR3 sequence is CASSYDQGQWYGYTF. The CDR3 bases are TGTGCCAGCAGTTACGACCAGGGCCAGTGGTATGGCTACACCTTC. The genes are TRBV6-5 and TRBJ1-2; D might be TRBD1 (5 bases). Germline V gene lookup returns CDR1 MNHEY and CDR2 SVGAGI. Trimming removed 2 bases at V and 5 bases at J, with 15 bases between. CDR3 size: 15 residues.

The rearrangement uses TRBV6-5 and TRBJ1-2, with 12 bases identical to TRBD1. Losses at the gene ends were 6 bases for V and 8 bases for J; bases not matched to a gene: 10. The CDR3 spans 15 residues. Per the germline V gene, CDR1 is MNHEY and CDR2 is SVGAGI. In DNA form, the CDR3 reads TGTGCCAGCAGAGCATCCGGGACAGGGGGCTTAGGCTACACCTTC. Translated, it gives CASRASGTGGLGYTF.

This chain connects TRBV7-9 to TRBJ2-1; 9 nucleotides agree with TRBD1. J gave up 5 bases and V 2 bases, and 7 bases lay outside the gene matches. Germline V gene sequence: CDR1 SEHNR, CDR2 FQNEAQ (reference sequence). The CDR3 length is 16 residues. The CDR3 loop is CASSLPWDRDNNEQFF. In DNA form, the CDR3 reads TGTGCCAGCAGCTTACCTTGGGACAGGGATAACAATGAGCAGTTCTTC. Drawing the rest from reference TRBV7-9 and TRBJ2-1, the complete variable domain is DTGVSQNPRHKITKRGQNVTFRCDPISEHNRLYWYRQTLGQGPEFLTYFQNEAQLEKSRLLSDRFSAERPKGSFSTLEIQRTEQGDSAMYLCASSLPWDRDNNEQFFGPGTRLTVL.

This clone was seen only once. The J gene is TRBJ1-2, the V gene TRBV4-2; TRBD1 matches 8 bases. Germline V CDR1 and CDR2: LGHNA, YNFKEQ. The length of the CDR3 is 15 residues. Unmatched junction bases numbered 9, after V lost 4 bases and J lost 5 bases. The CDR3 loop is CASSPPDRVQYGYTF. CDR3 nucleotides: TGTGCCAGCAGCCCACCGGACAGGGTTCAGTATGGCTACACCTTC.

The gene calls are TRBV21-1 and TRBJ1-5. TRBV21-1 is designated a pseudogene. The CDR3 consists of 13 residues. CDR3 sequence (DNA): TGTGCCAGCAGCAAAGGAGGAAATCAGCCCCAGCATTTT. It yields the protein CASSKGGNQPQHF.

The chain uses TRBV5-6 and TRBJ1-2; D unresolved. Deletions cut 2 bases from V and 4 bases from J, with 15 bases between. CDR1 and CDR2 from the germline V gene are SGHDT and YYEEEE. There are 15 residues in the CDR3. The CDR3 loop is CASSFNSRLSYGYTF. CDR3 DNA: TGTGCCAGCAGCTTCAACAGCAGGCTCTCCTATGGCTACACCTTC.

The chain carries TRBV29-1 and TRBJ2-5, with a possible D match to TRBD1 (6 bases). The CDR3 covers 14 residues. Germline V gene lookup returns CDR1 SQVTM and CDR2 ANQGSEA. Between the trimmed V and J ends, which lost 3 bases and 0 bases, there was a span of 11 bases. CDR3 DNA: TGCAGCGTTGAGGAAACAGGGTACCAAGAGACCCAGTACTTC. This gives the protein CSVEETGYQETQYF.

The chain carries TRBV4-3 and TRBJ1-2; D ambiguous. This CDR3 region has 14 residues. Germline values: CDR1 LGHNA, CDR2 YSLEER. Trimming removed 0 bases at V and 2 bases at J, with 7 bases between. The CDR3, as DNA: TGCGCCAGCAGCCAAGAAGGCAGGAACTATGGCTACACCTTC. Translation: CASSQEGRNYGYTF.

This chain joins TRBV4-1 and TRBJ2-2, with a tentative D call TRBD1 (5 bases). Germline CDR1 reads MGHRA; CDR2 reads YSYEKL. Trimming cost V 1 base and J 1 base, with 10 bases left between them. CDR3 length: 16 amino acids. CDR3 sequence reads: CASSQGVGQNTGELFF. For the CDR3, the DNA is TGCGCCAGCAGCCAAGGCGTTGGACAGAACACCGGGGAGCTGTTTTTT.

J is TRBJ2-3 and V is TRBV6-5; TRBD1 matches 9 bases. Germline CDR1 is MNHEY and CDR2 is SVGAGI. This CDR3 spans 13 amino acids. V lost 7 bases and J lost 6; bases outside the gene matches: 5. The DNA for the CDR3 is TGTGCCAGCACGGGGACAGGGAGGGATACGCAGTATTTT. This gives the protein CASTGTGRDTQYF.